The 31 T cell receptor beta chains below come from one sample, sequenced in a study of blood T cell repertoires in COVID-19. Sequenced by immunoSEQ multiplex PCR; TCRdb stores in-frame clones only, minus some. This table has some 380,000 clones, nearly 90% appearing once. The sample comprised PBMCs or T cells enriched from blood (not recorded which). The receptor set was obtained from a woman aged 40 to 50 with acute COVID-19.

The chain employs TRBV12-5 and TRBJ2-1; 8 nucleotides match TRBD1. The CDR3 covers 16 residues. With 7 bases clipped from V and 2 bases from J, the junction kept 10 bases outside the gene matches. CDR1 is LGHNT, CDR2 FRNRAP, per germline. The CDR3 nucleotides read TGTGCTAGTGCCACCGGACAGGGTGAGACCTACAATGAGCAGTTCTTC. This gives the protein CASATGQGETYNEQFF.

This rearrangement joins TRBV9 to TRBJ1-1; TRBD1 might be the D (6 bases). V dropped 3 bases and J dropped 3 bases, with 15 bases sitting between them. This CDR3 is built from 15 residues. CDR1 is SGDLS and CDR2 is YYNGEE in the germline V gene. The CDR3 nucleotides read TGTGCCAGCAGCGCGTACAACAGGGCCGACACTGAAGCTTTCTTT. Encoded protein: CASSAYNRADTEAFF.

This chain links TRBV5-1 with TRBJ2-1; a possible D gene is TRBD2 (5 bases). There are 15 residues in the CDR3. Germline values: CDR1 SGHRS, CDR2 YFSETQ. The V and J ends lost 0 bases and 5 bases respectively, with 12 bases between them. The CDR3, as DNA: TGCGCCAGCAGCTTGGGTCTAGCTTCCCACAATGAGCAGTTCTTC. Its translation is CASSLGLASHNEQFF. The variable domain in full, with the rest retrieved from reference TRBV5-1 and TRBJ2-1, is KAGVTQTPRYLIKTRGQQVTLSCSPISGHRSVSWYQQTPGQGLQFLFEYFSETQRNKGNFPGRFSGRQFSNSRSEMNVSTLELGDSALYLCASSLGLASHNEQFFGPGTRLTVL.

The genes are TRBV11-2 and TRBJ2-7; D might be TRBD1 (6 bases). CDR1 and CDR2 (germline): SGHAT, FQNNGV. CDR3 length: 14 residues. V was clipped by 5 bases and J by 3 bases, with 14 bases between them. CDR3 DNA sequence: TGTGCCAGCAGCAAGACAACAGGGAACTACGAGCAGTACTTC. Protein product: CASSKTTGNYEQYF.

This clone has only a few counts. The chain is built from TRBV2 and TRBJ1-3; D is uncertain. This CDR3 has 13 amino acids. V gave up 9 bases and J gave up 6 bases, with 15 bases separating them. Germline loops: CDR1 SNHLY, CDR2 FYNNEI. CDR3 amino acids: CASQVKLENTIYF. The CDR3, as DNA: TGTGCCAGTCAGGTCAAACTTGAAAACACCATATATTTT.

The chain recombines TRBV4-2 with TRBJ1-5; D ambiguous. CDR3 length: 15 residues. Germline V lookup: CDR1 LGHNA, CDR2 YNFKEQ. The V gene lost 3 bases and the J gene lost 3 bases, with 12 bases spanning the gap. The CDR3 DNA follows: TGTGCCAGCAGCCACCACGACGGGGACAATCAGCCCCAGCATTTT. Protein: CASSHHDGDNQPQHF.

The chain recombines TRBV19 with TRBJ2-2; D unclear. The V gene lost 7 bases and the J gene lost 4 bases, with 13 bases spanning the gap. The germline gives CDR1 LNHDA, CDR2 SQIVND (reference sequence). CDR3 size: 14 residues. The CDR3 DNA follows: TGTGCCAGTACCCTAAGAGGCGCCACCGGGGAGCTGTTTTTT. Its translation: CASTLRGATGELFF.

V and J are TRBV4-1 and TRBJ1-1; D remains unclear. Trimming pared 2 bases from V and 7 bases from J, leaving 11 bases between. Germline values: CDR1 MGHRA, CDR2 YSYEKL. This CDR3 has 13 amino acids. The CDR3 DNA reads as TGCGCCAGCAGCCAACCCCGAGGATTTGAAGCTTTCTTT. Translation gives CASSQPRGFEAFF.

This clone was observed a single time. The chain combines TRBV7-2 with TRBJ2-2; TRBD2 aligns across 14 bases. This CDR3 spans 15 amino acids. CDR1 is SGHTA, CDR2 FQGNSA, per germline. V lost 5 bases and J lost 9; bases outside the gene matches: 5. The CDR3 DNA reads as TGTGCCAGCAGCCCGACTAGCGGGGGGGCCCGGGAGCTGTTTTTT. This encodes CASSPTSGGARELFF.

The chain recombines TRBV7-5 with TRBJ1-2; the table calls TRBD1, which could not be checked here. TRBV7-5 is a documented pseudogene. The CDR3 is 18 amino acids. CDR3 DNA sequence: TGTGCCAGAAGCTTAGCAGGTCTGGGGTCCAGGGGACGCGTTGGCTACACCTTC. Translating gives CARSLAGLGSRGRVGYTF.

This chain links TRBV2 with TRBJ2-3, with a possible D match to TRBD2 (5 bases). Germline CDR1 SNHLY, CDR2 FYNNEI. Trimming removed 7 bases at V and 2 bases at J, with 13 bases between. The CDR3 contains 14 residues. The CDR3 DNA is TGTGCCAGCAAGAAAGGACTTACCACAGATACGCAGTATTTT. Residues: CASKKGLTTDTQYF.

The J gene is TRBJ2-1, the V gene TRBV7-6; TRBD2 aligns across 8 bases. The CDR3 has 18 residues. Trimming at V came to 10 bases and at J to 0 bases, leaving 17 bases not matched to a gene. Germline assignment: CDR1 SGHVS and CDR2 FNYEAQ. CDR3 in amino acids: CATIAGGLLESSYNEQFF. The CDR3 DNA reads as TGTGCCACCATCGCGGGGGGACTATTAGAGAGCTCCTACAATGAGCAGTTCTTC.

V usage is TRBV18 and J usage is TRBJ2-7; D perhaps matches TRBD2 (5 bases). This CDR3 spans 12 amino acids. V shed 6 bases and J shed 3 bases, with 9 bases lying between them. Germline CDR1 KGHSH, CDR2 LQKENI. Written as DNA, the CDR3 is TGTGCCAGCTCCCTCGGGGTCTACGAGCAGTACTTC. It codes for CASSLGVYEQYF.

This clone was detected only once. V is TRBV29-1 and J is TRBJ2-7, with 7 bases aligning to TRBD1. Trimming removed 6 bases from V and 2 bases from J; junction bases left unmatched: 10. The CDR3 consists of 14 residues. Germline assignment: CDR1 SQVTM and CDR2 ANQGSEA. The CDR3 DNA reads TGCAGCGTCATTCGACAGGGTCTTCCCTACGAGCAGTACTTC. Translation: CSVIRQGLPYEQYF.

This clone was observed a few times. V usage is TRBV6-6 and J usage is TRBJ1-3; D uncertain. Trimming took 6 bases from V and 4 from J, leaving 13 bases between them. The CDR3 has 14 residues. The V gene's germline CDR1 is MNHNY and CDR2 SVGAGI (reference sequence). The DNA for the CDR3 is TGTGCCAGCAGCATAAGGGAGAGCGGAAACACCATATATTTT. Amino acids: CASSIRESGNTIYF.

This chain uses TRBV2 with TRBJ2-3; 9 nucleotides agree with TRBD2. Germline CDR1 SNHLY, CDR2 FYNNEI. Germline trimming cut 7 bases from V and 6 bases from J; bases unmatched to any gene: 11. There are 15 residues in the CDR3. CDR3 region: CASTRTSVSPDTQYF. Here the CDR3 DNA reads TGTGCCAGCACCCGGACTAGCGTCTCCCCGGATACGCAGTATTTT.

V gene TRBV6-5 combines with J gene TRBJ2-1; 9 bases map to TRBD2. The CDR3 totals 15 residues. V dropped 0 bases and J dropped 7; count of bases not matched to a gene: 4. Germline CDR1 and CDR2: MNHEY and SVGAGI. Here the CDR3 DNA reads TGTGCCAGCAGTTACTCGAGACTAGCGGTTAATGAGCAGTTCTTC. This codes for CASSYSRLAVNEQFF.

This clone was observed once. This chain connects TRBV2 to TRBJ1-5, with no clear D. The CDR3 totals 13 residues. Germline CDR1 reads SNHLY; CDR2 reads FYNNEI. The ends were cut back, 1 base at V and 4 bases at J, with 5 bases in the middle. CDR3 loop: CASSEGVNQPQHF. Here the CDR3 DNA reads TGTGCCAGCAGTGAAGGTGTAAATCAGCCCCAGCATTTT.

V is TRBV30 and J is TRBJ1-5; D might be TRBD1 (5 bases). Germline-derived CDR1 and CDR2 are GTSNPN and SVGIG (reference sequence). V lost 2 bases and J 4 bases, leaving 9 bases between the germline ends. The CDR3 has 13 residues. The CDR3 region has the DNA TGTGCCTGGAGTACACAGGTTAATCAGCCCCAGCATTTT. It specifies CAWSTQVNQPQHF.

This clone was seen a single time. The chain combines TRBV4-1 with TRBJ1-3; D gene unclear. The V and J ends lost 1 base and 4 bases respectively, with 5 bases between them. Germline V gives CDR1 MGHRA, CDR2 YSYEKL. The CDR3 has 13 residues. DNA for the CDR3: TGCGCCAGCAGCCAAGTTGCGGGAAACACCATATATTTT. This codes for CASSQVAGNTIYF.

This clone was seen a few times. The chain links TRBV2 to TRBJ1-1, with D hard to call. The CDR3 has 13 residues. Germline loops: CDR1 SNHLY, CDR2 FYNNEI. V lost 3 bases and J lost 6, with 11 bases in between. CDR3 sequence: CASSEFVGPEAFF. In DNA, the CDR3 is TGTGCCAGCAGTGAGTTCGTGGGCCCTGAAGCTTTCTTT.

The chain links TRBV11-2 to TRBJ2-3; TRBD1 matches at 7 bases. CDR1 and CDR2 (germline): SGHAT, FQNNGV. V lost 1 base and J lost 2; bases outside the gene matches: 3. The CDR3 loop spans 15 amino acids. The CDR3 loop is CASSLVRGNTDTQYF. The CDR3 DNA reads as TGTGCCAGCAGCTTAGTCAGGGGGAACACAGATACGCAGTATTTT.

V gene TRBV30 combines with J gene TRBJ1-1, with 9 bases aligning to TRBD1. The V gene end was trimmed by 0 bases and the J gene end by 7 bases; junction bases not matched to a gene: 6. In germline, CDR1 is GTSNPN, CDR2 SVGIG (reference sequence). This CDR3 has 14 residues. Written as DNA, the CDR3 is TGTGCCTGGAGTGTCGGGACAGGGTACGGTGAAGCTTTCTTT. It encodes CAWSVGTGYGEAFF.

The CDR3 bases are TGTGCCACCAGCAGAGACAGGGGGTTTGGAGGGACGCAGTATTTT. Protein product: CATSRDRGFGGTQYF. This chain uses TRBV15 with TRBJ2-3; maybe TRBD1 (7 bases). Per germline, CDR1 LNHNV and CDR2 YYDKDF (reference sequence). V lost 0 bases and J 9 bases, leaving 16 bases between the germline ends. This CDR3 comprises 15 residues. Full variable domain (outside the CDR3, taken from reference TRBV15 and TRBJ2-3): DAMVIQNPRYQVTQFGKPVTLSCSQTLNHNVMYWYQQKSSQAPKLLFHYYDKDFNNEADTPDNFQSRRPNTSFCFLDIRSPGLGDTAMYLCATSRDRGFGGTQYFGPGTRLTVL.

The rearrangement links TRBV7-2 to TRBJ1-1; no definite D call. V gave up 5 bases and J gave up 1 base, with 8 bases separating them. This CDR3 is built from 13 residues. CDR1 is SGHTA, CDR2 FQGNSA, per germline. The CDR3 coding sequence is TGTGCCAGCAGCCAATTCGGGAACACTGAAGCTTTCTTT. Translated, it gives CASSQFGNTEAFF.

The CDR3 coding sequence is TGTGCCAGCAGCCCCGGGACAGGGGTTTCCTATGAAGCTTTCTTT. This gives the protein CASSPGTGVSYEAFF. The chain carries TRBV7-2 and TRBJ1-1; 10 bases agree with TRBD1. The germline V gene encodes CDR1 SGHTA and CDR2 FQGNSA. CDR3 length equals 15 residues. Trimming cost V 5 bases and J 7 bases; bases outside gene matches: 10.

J is TRBJ1-4 and V is TRBV3-1 (or the pseudogene TRBV3-2); D is unresolved. The germline gives CDR1 LGHDT, CDR2 YNNKEL (reference sequence). There are 16 residues in the CDR3. Trimming cost V 0 bases and J 4 bases, with 12 bases left between them. CDR3 coding DNA: TGTGCCAGCAGCCAAGATATATCAGAGGGTAATGAAAAACTGTTTTTT. Translating it yields CASSQDISEGNEKLFF.

This rearrangement joins TRBV19 to TRBJ1-5; D is possibly TRBD1 (5 bases). V was trimmed by 7 bases and J by 7 bases, leaving 20 bases between them. CDR1 and CDR2 from the germline V gene are LNHDA and SQIVND (reference sequence). CDR3 length equals 15 residues. The CDR3 DNA sequence: TGTGCCAGTACCATCTCGCGGGGGTCTGGACAGCCCCAGCATTTT. Amino acids: CASTISRGSGQPQHF.

In regard to this clone: Other DNA sequences from this sample encode an identical CDR3 as well. The chain couples TRBV19 to TRBJ2-7, with D possibly being TRBD1 (5 bases). V lost 1 base to trimming and J lost 3 bases, with 10 bases between them. The CDR3 loop spans 14 amino acids. Germline CDR1 reads LNHDA; CDR2 reads SQIVND (reference sequence). The CDR3 sequence: CASSIGTGVYEQYF. Here the CDR3 DNA reads TGTGCCAGTAGTATAGGTACAGGCGTCTACGAGCAGTACTTC. The whole variable domain, remainder taken from reference TRBV19 and TRBJ2-7, is DGGITQSPKYLFRKEGQNVTLSCEQNLNHDAMYWYRQDPGQGLRLIYYSQIVNDFQKGDIAEGYSVSREKKESFPLTVTSAQKNPTAFYLCASSIGTGVYEQYFGPGTRLTVT.

The rearrangement links TRBV24-1 to TRBJ2-3, with 8 bases matching TRBD1. V lost 7 bases and J lost 2; bases outside the gene matches: 4. The CDR3 consists of 14 residues. Per the germline V gene, CDR1 is KGHDR and CDR2 is SFDVKD. CDR3 protein: CATRQTGDTDTQYF. The CDR3 bases are TGTGCCACCAGACAGACAGGGGACACAGATACGCAGTATTTT.

V and J are TRBV24-1 and TRBJ2-1, with TRBD1 as a possible D gene (6 bases). Germline CDR1 is KGHDR and CDR2 is SFDVKD. The CDR3 loop spans 15 amino acids. The V end lost 5 bases, the J end lost 2 bases, and 12 bases lay between the germline ends. DNA for the CDR3: TGTGCCACCAGTGTCCCACAGGGCCCCTACAATGAGCAGTTCTTC. Protein sequence: CATSVPQGPYNEQFF.